Listed here are 10 T cell receptor beta chains from one sample, sequenced in a study of glioma-infiltrating T cells after dendritic cell vaccination (dated by TCRdb to 2016 to 2017). Libraries were prepared through the immunoSEQ multiplex PCR assay. Imported from immuneACCESS, the table was reduced by TCRdb to in-frame sequences with V and J called. These copies leave out some clones; in studies compared against another copy, an unresolved V gene accounts for under half, and the cause of the remainder is not known. In all, the sample holds 99,000 or so clones, and more than 70% of those were seen once. The ten top clones hold roughly 5.3% of the sample. The time point label for this specimen denotes: after dendritic cell vaccination, including at tumor progression/relapse. Here the sequenced sample was blood, taken after dendritic cell vaccination. The receptor set was obtained from a human donor with glioblastoma.

This sequence joins TRBV5-1 and TRBJ2-7; TRBD2 might be the D (5 bases). The CDR3 spans 14 residues. Trimming pared 1 base from V and 7 bases from J, leaving 15 bases between. Germline assignment: CDR1 SGHRS and CDR2 YFSETQ. This CDR3 is CASSLRLSRVEQYF. In DNA form, the CDR3 reads TGCGCCAGCAGCTTGCGGTTGTCGCGGGTAGAGCAGTACTTC.

The rearrangement links TRBV5-4 to TRBJ1-2; 7 nucleotides agree with TRBD1. Germline V CDR1 and CDR2: SGHNT, YYREEE (reference sequence). The CDR3 totals 13 residues. V shed 4 bases, J shed 5 bases, and the junction held 5 bases outside the gene matches. The CDR3 spells CASSQGQPYGYTF. As DNA, the CDR3 is TGTGCCAGCAGCCAGGGACAGCCATATGGCTACACCTTC.

The chain combines TRBV27 with TRBJ2-7; D may be TRBD1 (5 bases). Germline lookup yields CDR1 MNHEY and CDR2 SMNVEV (reference sequence). The CDR3 sequence is 12 residues long. Trimming removed 5 bases at V and 3 bases at J, with 8 bases between. In nucleotides, the CDR3 is TGTGCCAGCAGTCCCACAGGCTACGAGCAGTACTTC. It codes for CASSPTGYEQYF.

This clone has just a few counts. The chain links TRBV15 to TRBJ1-5; 8 nucleotides align to TRBD1. V shed 5 bases, J shed 3 bases, and the junction held 9 bases outside the gene matches. This CDR3 region has 16 residues. Per germline, CDR1 LNHNV and CDR2 YYDKDF (reference sequence). The DNA for the CDR3 is TGTGCCACCAGCGGGGGAGGACAGGGCCCCAATCAGCCCCAGCATTTT. It translates to CATSGGGQGPNQPQHF.

J is TRBJ2-1 and V is TRBV7-3; 7 positions agree with TRBD1. This CDR3 is 14 amino acids long. Unmatched junction bases numbered 9, after V lost 5 bases and J lost 8 bases. Germline V gene sequence: CDR1 SGHTA, CDR2 FQGTGA. CDR3 protein: CASSRRGQVDEQFF. In nucleotides, the CDR3 is TGTGCCAGCAGCCGACGAGGACAGGTCGATGAGCAGTTCTTC.

The chain uses TRBV7-6 and TRBJ2-1; 7 bases fit TRBD2. V dropped 3 bases and J dropped 5; count of bases not matched to a gene: 10. Germline V gene data show CDR1 as SGHVS and CDR2 as FNYEAQ. The CDR3 spans 16 residues. The CDR3 sequence: CASSFRQSRGNNEQFF. In DNA, the CDR3 is TGTGCCAGCAGCTTTAGGCAATCGCGGGGGAACAATGAGCAGTTCTTC.

This clone was seen only a few times. The chain uses TRBV4-2 and TRBJ2-1; 11 bases line up with TRBD2. Germline V CDR1 and CDR2: LGHNA, YNFKEQ. CDR3 length: 15 amino acids. The trim removed 0 bases at V and 13 bases at J, leaving 8 bases unmatched. CDR3 coding DNA: TGTGCCAGCAGCCAAGATCGTGGCCTAGCGGGAGGACAGTTCTTC. It specifies CASSQDRGLAGGQFF.

This clone was detected a few times. The V and J genes are TRBV28 and TRBJ2-3, with 7 nucleotides matching TRBD2. Germline V CDR1 and CDR2: MDHEN, SYDVKM. The CDR3 spans 15 residues. The V gene end was trimmed by 6 bases and the J gene end by 6 bases; junction bases not matched to a gene: 12. Here the CDR3 DNA reads TGTGCCAGCAGCCTTAGGACTAGTCTCCCCGATACGCAGTATTTT. This gives the protein CASSLRTSLPDTQYF.

The chain combines TRBV7-9 with TRBJ2-5; D is unresolved. This CDR3 spans 12 amino acids. Germline values: CDR1 SEHNR, CDR2 FQNEAQ (reference sequence). V lost 5 bases to trimming and J lost 11 bases, with 15 bases between them. The CDR3 DNA follows: TGTGCCAGCAGCCCTACGACTCTAGTTCAGTACTTC. It encodes CASSPTTLVQYF.

The CDR3 loop is CASSDSPGNTIYF. CDR3 DNA: TGTGCCAGCAGTGATAGCCCTGGAAACACCATATATTTT. This chain joins TRBV2 and TRBJ1-3; D gene unclear. Germline lookup yields CDR1 SNHLY and CDR2 FYNNEI. CDR3 length equals 13 residues. Deletions cut 3 bases from V and 2 bases from J, with 5 bases between.